Each of the 23 T cell receptor beta chains below was sequenced from the same sample in a study of CXCR3-negative and CXCR3-positive naive CD8 T cells. Findings and limits, study-wide: More hydrophobic TRB CDR3s occurred in CXCR3-positive than in CXCR3-negative naive cells.

What these receptors recognize is not known. UMI-labeled TRB cDNA libraries were prepared by 5' RACE. TCRdb re-called the 5' RACE reads and catalogs CDR3 proteins one per entry, DNA excluded. The sample table sets out about 5,000 distinct CDR3 sequences. Sequenced: naive CXCR3+ CD8+ T cells from blood. Subset defined: CD45RO-CCR7+CD27+CD95- naive CD8+ T cells expressing CXCR3 (TNR3+). These receptors came from a human donor in good health. Some clones in this sample may be carry-over from other donors' samples.

The gene calls are TRBV20-1 and TRBJ1-1; TCRdb gives TRBD1 as the D gene, but with no DNA this cannot be confirmed. CDR1 and CDR2 (germline): DFQATT, SNEGSKA (reference sequence). This CDR3 has 14 amino acids. The CDR3 sequence: CSAREARGITEAFF.

V and J are TRBV19 and TRBJ1-2. The V gene's germline CDR1 is LNHDA and CDR2 SQIVND (reference sequence). CDR3 length equals 13 residues. The CDR3 here is CASSPALLYGYTF.

This chain uses TRBV11-2 with TRBJ2-1; TCRdb's assignment of TRBD1 cannot be checked, as there is no DNA. The CDR3 spans 15 residues. Germline CDR1 SGHAT, CDR2 FQNNGV. CDR3 sequence reads: CASSLSGTAGDEQFF.

By frequency, this clonotype registers medium-sized. The chain is built from TRBV29-1 and TRBJ1-2; TCRdb calls TRBD1, which cannot be checked without DNA. CDR3 length: 17 amino acids. CDR1 and CDR2 from the germline V gene are SQVTM and ANQGSEA. The CDR3 here is CSVPLPSSQERGYGYTF.

In terms of frequency, this clonotype is medium-sized. J is TRBJ2-7 and V is TRBV5-4; TCRdb's D gene call, TRBD1, goes unchecked for lack of DNA. The CDR3 consists of 13 residues. Germline lookup yields CDR1 SGHNT and CDR2 YYREEE (reference sequence). This chain's CDR3 is CASTPGPTYEQYF.

Frequency places this clonotype as medium-sized (0.01 to 0.1%). CDR3 sequence reads: CASSYPAPGNYGYTF. The chain employs TRBV7-9 and TRBJ1-2; lacking DNA, the TRBD1 call made by TCRdb goes unchecked. The CDR3 extends over 15 amino acids. The germline CDR1 and CDR2 sequences are SEHNR and FQNEAQ (reference sequence).

The chain employs TRBV19 and TRBJ2-5. The CDR3 extends over 14 amino acids. Looked up from germline, CDR1 is LNHDA and CDR2 is SQIVND (reference sequence). The CDR3 sequence is CASSMGLYQETQYF.

The J gene is TRBJ2-7, the V gene TRBV4-1. CDR1 and CDR2 from the germline V gene are MGHRA and YSYEKL. The CDR3 loop spans 17 amino acids. The CDR3 reads CASSQDDGPSLSYEQYF.

V usage is TRBV20-1 and J usage is TRBJ2-7; no DNA is available, so the TRBD1 call from TCRdb remains unchecked. This CDR3 is 12 amino acids long. Germline CDR1 DFQATT, CDR2 SNEGSKA (reference sequence). CDR3 sequence: CSARGPRGEQYF.

The chain uses TRBV7-9 and TRBJ2-3; the D call from TCRdb, TRBD2, cannot be confirmed without DNA. Looked up from germline, CDR1 is SEHNR and CDR2 is FQNEAQ (reference sequence). The CDR3 has 14 amino acids. The CDR3 region is CASSFKVGETAQYF.

This chain connects TRBV15 to TRBJ1-5; TCRdb's D gene call, TRBD1, goes unchecked for lack of DNA. Germline assignment: CDR1 LNHNV and CDR2 YYDKDF (reference sequence). CDR3 size: 17 residues. The chain's CDR3 is CATSSPGLGGYNQPQHF.

The CDR3 here is CASSQGGLGTYEQYF. The chain has TRBV3-1 and TRBJ2-7; the TCRdb call, TRBD2, lacks DNA for checking. Germline CDR1 and CDR2: LGHDT and YNNKEL (reference sequence). CDR3 length: 15 residues.

The V gene is TRBV7-6, the J gene TRBJ1-1. There are 13 residues in the CDR3. Germline V gene sequence: CDR1 SGHVS, CDR2 FNYEAQ. CDR3 sequence: CASSLTGPTEAFF.

V gene TRBV7-8 combines with J gene TRBJ1-1; TCRdb names TRBD1, which stays unverified in the absence of DNA. Germline values: CDR1 SGHVS, CDR2 FQNEAQ. The CDR3 totals 22 residues. The CDR3: CASSYGDQSWDAESELNTEAFF.

The chain employs TRBV19 and TRBJ2-5. Germline-derived CDR1 and CDR2 are LNHDA and SQIVND (reference sequence). CDR3 length: 15 residues. The CDR3: CASSIYGTAQETQYF.

This clonotype counts as medium-sized by frequency. The rearrangement links TRBV7-9 to TRBJ1-1. The V gene's germline CDR1 is SEHNR and CDR2 FQNEAQ (reference sequence). CDR3 length: 12 residues. The CDR3 here is CATRTGNTEAFF. Full variable domain (rest looked up from reference TRBV7-9 and TRBJ1-1): DTGVSQNPRHKITKRGQNVTFRCDPISEHNRLYWYRQTLGQGPEFLTYFQNEAQLEKSRLLSDRFSAERPKGSFSTLEIQRTEQGDSAMYLCATRTGNTEAFFGQGTRLTVV.

Here the CDR3 reads CSVEYHSPYEQYF. The chain employs TRBV29-1 and TRBJ2-7. CDR1 and CDR2 (germline): SQVTM, ANQGSEA. The CDR3 has 13 amino acids.

According to its frequency, this clonotype is medium-sized. The V call is TRBV15, the J call TRBJ2-3. Germline values: CDR1 LNHNV, CDR2 YYDKDF (reference sequence). The CDR3 has 12 residues. The CDR3 spells CATSPFPDTQYF.

The chain recombines TRBV20-1 with TRBJ2-3. Germline values: CDR1 DFQATT, CDR2 SNEGSKA (reference sequence). The CDR3 covers 16 residues. This CDR3 is CSARDRQSPFTDTQYF.

Its frequency marks this clonotype as medium-sized. The V call is TRBV10-3, the J call TRBJ2-5; no DNA is available, so the TRBD2 call from TCRdb remains unchecked. Germline assignment: CDR1 ENHRY and CDR2 SYGVKD. This CDR3 has 16 residues. CDR3 loop: CAISESKTSVGETQYF.

The chain employs TRBV2 and TRBJ2-7; TCRdb calls TRBD2, which cannot be checked without DNA. The CDR3 has 11 amino acids. The germline CDR1 and CDR2 sequences are SNHLY and FYNNEI. CDR3 residues: CATDLADEQYF.

V gene TRBV2 combines with J gene TRBJ1-2; TCRdb proposes TRBD1, but this gene call is untestable without DNA. CDR1 is SNHLY and CDR2 is FYNNEI in the germline V gene. The CDR3 has 14 residues. CDR3 loop: CASRTPAGVYGYTF. The variable domain in full, with the rest retrieved from reference TRBV2 and TRBJ1-2, is EPEVTQTPSHQVTQMGQEVILRCVPISNHLYFYWYRQILGQKVEFLVSFYNNEISEKSEIFDDQFSVERPDGSNFTLKIRSTKLEDSAMYFCASRTPAGVYGYTFGSGTRLTVV.

This clonotype is classed as medium-sized by frequency. The genes are TRBV20-1 and TRBJ1-1. This CDR3 contains 12 residues. Germline lookup yields CDR1 DFQATT and CDR2 SNEGSKA (reference sequence). The CDR3 loop reads CSAPDLNTEAFF.